The 24 T cell receptor beta chains given below trace back to one sample, sequenced in a study of blood T cell repertoires in COVID-19. Sequencing was performed with immunoSEQ multiplex PCR; in TCRdb, only in-frame clones are kept and a portion is missing. Of about half a million clones in the sample, 70% to 90% are singletons; the top ten hold 3% to 3.5%. Material: peripheral blood. These receptors came from a human donor in a cohort sampled during active COVID-19.

The chain combines TRBV19 with TRBJ1-1; D gene unclear. Trimming shortened V by 1 base and J by 1 base, and 7 bases separated the two germline ends. CDR3 size: 14 residues. Germline V gene data show CDR1 as LNHDA and CDR2 as SQIVND (reference sequence). CDR3 bases: TGTGCCAGTAGTATAGGGCCAGGGAACACTGAAGCTTTCTTT. This codes for CASSIGPGNTEAFF. The variable domain in full, completed from reference TRBV19 and TRBJ1-1, reads DGGITQSPKYLFRKEGQNVTLSCEQNLNHDAMYWYRQDPGQGLRLIYYSQIVNDFQKGDIAEGYSVSREKKESFPLTVTSAQKNPTAFYLCASSIGPGNTEAFFGQGTRLTVV.

The rearrangement links TRBV20-1 to TRBJ2-1; 8 bases are a match to TRBD2. CDR3 length equals 15 residues. V was clipped by 3 bases and J by 6 bases; unmatched bases: 10. Per germline, CDR1 DFQATT and CDR2 SNEGSKA (reference sequence). The chain's CDR3 is CSASGTRAGSNEQFF. In nucleotides, the CDR3 is TGCAGTGCTAGTGGGACTAGGGCGGGTTCCAATGAGCAGTTCTTC.

The V gene is TRBV6-5, the J gene TRBJ2-7, with TRBD2 as a possible D gene (6 bases). Germline CDR1 MNHEY, CDR2 SVGAGI. The CDR3 covers 14 residues. The V gene lost 6 bases and the J gene lost 3 bases, with 15 bases spanning the gap. The CDR3 loop reads CASRPREWVYEQYF. The CDR3 DNA follows: TGTGCCAGCAGGCCCCGGGAGTGGGTCTACGAGCAGTACTTC.

The chain combines TRBV7-8 with TRBJ2-2; TRBD2 aligns across 12 bases. This CDR3 contains 17 residues. J lost 5 bases, V lost 3 bases, and 7 bases had no gene match. Germline V lookup: CDR1 SGHVS, CDR2 FQNEAQ. The CDR3 reads CASSLASGRAGTGELFF. In DNA form, the CDR3 reads TGTGCCAGCAGCTTGGCTAGCGGGAGGGCGGGGACCGGGGAGCTGTTTTTT.

V and J are TRBV4-3 and TRBJ1-6, with 8 nucleotides matching TRBD1. J gave up 4 bases and V 2 bases, and 4 bases lay outside the gene matches. The CDR3 spans 16 residues. CDR1 is LGHNA, CDR2 YSLEER, per germline. In DNA, the CDR3 is TGCGCCAGCAGCCAACTTCGGACAGGGTATAATTCACCCCTCCACTTT. Translating gives CASSQLRTGYNSPLHF.

V and J are TRBV18 and TRBJ2-3; no clear D gene. V was trimmed by 6 bases and J by 1 base, leaving 11 bases between them. CDR3 length: 14 amino acids. From germline, CDR1 is KGHSH and CDR2 LQKENI. In DNA form, the CDR3 reads TGTGCCAGCTCCTCCCTCAGCGGCACAGATACGCAGTATTTT. Protein product: CASSSLSGTDTQYF.

The chain employs TRBV19 and TRBJ2-7; tentative D call: TRBD2 (6 bases). The germline V gene encodes CDR1 LNHDA and CDR2 SQIVND (reference sequence). V was clipped by 6 bases and J by 2 bases, with 17 bases between them. The CDR3 consists of 15 residues. This chain's CDR3 is CASRASAYQAYEQYF. The CDR3 DNA follows: TGTGCCAGTAGGGCTAGCGCCTACCAAGCCTACGAGCAGTACTTC.

This clone was picked up a small number of times. The J gene is TRBJ2-5, the V gene TRBV2, with a tentative D call TRBD1 (5 bases). The CDR3 is 17 residues long. Germline lookup yields CDR1 SNHLY and CDR2 FYNNEI. Trimming shortened V by 2 bases and J by 3 bases, and 19 bases separated the two germline ends. In nucleotides, the CDR3 is TGTGCCAGCAGTGAATACCCTCTAGTCGTAGGGGAAGAGACCCAGTACTTC. Translating it yields CASSEYPLVVGEETQYF.

The rearrangement links TRBV5-1 to TRBJ2-2; 8 bases align to TRBD1. Per the germline V gene, CDR1 is SGHRS and CDR2 is YFSETQ. This CDR3 comprises 16 residues. V lost 1 base, J lost 6 bases, and 8 bases stayed unmatched. The CDR3 bases are TGCGCCAGCAGCTTGAAGGACAGGGAAGAGGCCGGGGAGCTGTTTTTT. It translates to CASSLKDREEAGELFF.

The gene calls are TRBV9 and TRBJ1-3; D ambiguous. Germline CDR1 SGDLS, CDR2 YYNGEE. The V end was cut by 0 bases, the J end by 4 bases, with 11 bases between. The CDR3 sequence is 15 residues long. CDR3 in amino acids: CASSVESGFGNTIYF. Written as DNA, the CDR3 is TGTGCCAGCAGCGTAGAATCGGGGTTCGGAAACACCATATATTTT.

V and J are TRBV10-3 and TRBJ2-7, with TRBD2 identical over 9 bases. Looked up from germline, CDR1 is ENHRY and CDR2 is SYGVKD. The CDR3 spans 14 residues. With 4 bases clipped from V and 3 bases from J, the junction kept 4 bases outside the gene matches. In DNA form, the CDR3 reads TGTGCCATCAGTGTAGCGGGAGACCTCTACGAGCAGTACTTC. Its protein product is CAISVAGDLYEQYF.

V usage is TRBV19 and J usage is TRBJ1-4; 9 bases map to TRBD1. Losses at the gene ends were 9 bases for V and 7 bases for J; bases not matched to a gene: 3. Per germline, CDR1 LNHDA and CDR2 SQIVND (reference sequence). The CDR3 length is 12 residues. CDR3 nucleotides: TGTGCCAGCCAGGACAGGGGTGAAAAACTGTTTTTT. Amino acid sequence: CASQDRGEKLFF.

The chain links TRBV2 to TRBJ1-5; 8 bases are shared with TRBD1. The CDR3 covers 13 residues. Germline V gives CDR1 SNHLY, CDR2 FYNNEI. J gave up 6 bases and V 6 bases, and 4 bases lay outside the gene matches. The CDR3 bases are TGTGCCAGCAGGGAGGACAGGGTTCAGCCCCAGCATTTT. Protein product: CASREDRVQPQHF. Using reference TRBV2 and TRBJ1-5 for the parts outside the CDR3, the full variable domain is EPEVTQTPSHQVTQMGQEVILRCVPISNHLYFYWYRQILGQKVEFLVSFYNNEISEKSEIFDDQFSVERPDGSNFTLKIRSTKLEDSAMYFCASREDRVQPQHFGDGTRLSIL.

This chain links TRBV19 with TRBJ2-2, with 7 bases fitting TRBD1. The germline gives CDR1 LNHDA, CDR2 SQIVND (reference sequence). The CDR3 is 14 residues long. V gave up 3 bases and J gave up 6 bases; unmatched junction bases: 4. The DNA for the CDR3 is TGTGCCAGTAGTATGGGTCAGGGGGCCGGGGAGCTGTTTTTT. This sequence encodes CASSMGQGAGELFF.

This clone was picked up one time. The chain combines TRBV11-3 with TRBJ1-1, with D perhaps TRBD1 (6 bases). Trimming cost V 3 bases and J 0 bases, with 8 bases left between them. The CDR3 extends over 14 amino acids. Germline loops: CDR1 SGHNT, CDR2 YENEEA. The CDR3 region has the DNA TGTGCCAGCAGCTTTGACAGGATGAACACTGAAGCTTTCTTT. Encoded protein: CASSFDRMNTEAFF.

This chain connects TRBV11-2 to TRBJ2-6; tentative D call: TRBD1 (5 bases). This CDR3 has 18 residues. Germline V lookup: CDR1 SGHAT, CDR2 FQNNGV. Trimming took 0 bases from V and 0 from J, leaving 12 bases between them. DNA for the CDR3: TGTGCCAGCAGCTTAGAAACAGGACCCCCCTCTGGGGCCAACGTCCTGACTTTC. Amino acids: CASSLETGPPSGANVLTF.

J is TRBJ1-1 and V is TRBV27; 11 nucleotides agree with TRBD1. CDR3 length: 14 amino acids. CDR1 and CDR2 from the germline V gene are MNHEY and SMNVEV (reference sequence). The trim removed 2 bases at V and 5 bases at J, leaving 1 base unmatched. The CDR3 is CASSLGTGGTEAFF. The CDR3 DNA is TGTGCCAGCAGTTTAGGGACAGGGGGGACTGAAGCTTTCTTT.

This clone has just one count. V and J are TRBV6-5 and TRBJ1-1, with 9 bases lining up with TRBD1. This CDR3 has 16 amino acids. The ends lost 2 bases at V and 3 bases at J; junction bases unmatched: 7. The germline V gene has CDR1 MNHEY and CDR2 SVGAGI. CDR3 region: CASSYDRGSRDTEAFF. Here the CDR3 DNA reads TGTGCCAGCAGTTACGACAGGGGGTCTAGGGACACTGAAGCTTTCTTT.

This clone appeared a few times. This chain joins TRBV29-1 and TRBJ2-7; 9 nucleotides line up with TRBD1. CDR1 SQVTM and CDR2 ANQGSEA come from the germline V gene. The CDR3 consists of 16 residues. The ends lost 7 bases at V and 2 bases at J; junction bases unmatched: 15. CDR3 sequence: CSALSLGGQGPYEQYF. The CDR3 DNA reads as TGCAGCGCCCTATCACTCGGGGGACAGGGTCCCTACGAGCAGTACTTC.

The chain employs TRBV29-1 and TRBJ2-3; TRBD1 matches 7 bases. CDR1 SQVTM and CDR2 ANQGSEA come from the germline V gene. V shed 4 bases and J 4 bases; nucleotides not matched to a gene: 2. The CDR3 loop spans 12 amino acids. The CDR3 sequence is CSVVGGPDTQYF. The DNA for the CDR3 is TGCAGCGTTGTAGGGGGCCCAGATACGCAGTATTTT.

This chain connects TRBV9 to TRBJ2-2; unclear D gene. The germline V gene encodes CDR1 SGDLS and CDR2 YYNGEE. The CDR3 spans 16 residues. The V and J ends lost 0 bases and 7 bases respectively, with 16 bases between them. The CDR3 is CASSVAPGTVGGELFF. The DNA of the CDR3 is TGTGCCAGCAGCGTAGCTCCCGGAACAGTAGGCGGGGAGCTGTTTTTT.

The rearrangement joins TRBV4-1 to TRBJ2-1; no definite D call. The germline CDR1 and CDR2 sequences are MGHRA and YSYEKL. This CDR3 is 13 amino acids long. Trimming cost V 1 base and J 4 bases, with 5 bases left between them. Here the CDR3 reads CASSQGAYNEQFF. CDR3 bases: TGCGCCAGCAGCCAAGGGGCGTACAATGAGCAGTTCTTC.

The chain employs TRBV6-6 and TRBJ2-2, with 13 bases that match TRBD2. The germline gives CDR1 MNHNY, CDR2 SVGAGI (reference sequence). V lost 2 bases to trimming and J lost 6 bases; unmatched junction nucleotides: 3. CDR3 size: 16 residues. The chain's CDR3 is CASSYGTSGTPGELFF. CDR3 DNA sequence: TGTGCCAGCAGTTACGGGACTAGCGGGACTCCCGGGGAGCTGTTTTTT.

CDR3 nucleotides: TGTGCCACCAGCCCAAGTGGGGCTAGCGTGGAGACCCAGTACTTC. Translation: CATSPSGASVETQYF. The genes are TRBV15 and TRBJ2-5; perhaps TRBD2 as D (6 bases). The CDR3 consists of 15 residues. Germline CDR1 reads LNHNV; CDR2 reads YYDKDF (reference sequence). V lost 5 bases and J lost 5, with 18 bases in between.